This paragraph reports one T cell receptor beta chain. The sample is drawn from a study of radiotherapy plus CTLA-4 blockade in lung cancer. Repertoires were generated with immunoSEQ multiplex PCR, while TCRdb's copy carries only in-frame clones and drops some. The sample shows tens of thousands of clones, more than 75% of them seen only once. The sequence was collected from a human donor with non-small cell lung cancer that progressed on radiotherapy plus ipilimumab. The specimen was peripheral blood, collected from a patient treated with radiotherapy plus ipilimumab.

CDR3 sequence reads: CASAQGGSGGNEQFF. In DNA, the CDR3 is TGTGCCAGCGCCCAGGGGGGTAGCGGGGGTAATGAGCAGTTCTTC. The chain couples TRBV25-1 to TRBJ2-1; TRBD2 matches at 9 bases. CDR3 length: 15 amino acids. V shed 8 bases and J 7 bases; nucleotides not matched to a gene: 12. Germline CDR1 is MGHDK and CDR2 is SYGVNS.